The 25 T cell receptor beta chains below all came from one sample that was sequenced in a study of Ad26.COV2.S vaccination and SARS-CoV-2 variants. Treatment described: about 20 received Ad26.COV2.S at low or high dose, single or two shots; roughly five received placebo; per-sample allocation not given. Specimen acquisition occurred on day 63 following the initial vaccine or placebo injection. Sequencing was performed with immunoSEQ multiplex PCR; in TCRdb, only in-frame clones are kept and a portion is missing. The repertoire has roughly 700,000 clones, roughly 90% of them found once; the top ten carry over 1.3%. Sequenced material: peripheral blood, taken in a trial of Ad26.COV2.S vaccine versus placebo. Source of these receptors: a person aged 18-65 years who received the Ad26.COV2.S COVID-19 vaccine or a placebo.

V is TRBV6-5 and J is TRBJ1-1, with D possibly being TRBD1 (5 bases). CDR3 length equals 11 residues. Trimming took 8 bases from V and 13 from J, leaving 17 bases between them. CDR1 is MNHEY, CDR2 SVGAGI, per germline. The CDR3 is CASGEDLGGFF. Written as DNA, the CDR3 is TGTGCCAGCGGAGAGGACCTGGGGGGTTTCTTT.

Here the CDR3 reads CSVEPTTGRDTQYF. The DNA of the CDR3 is TGCAGCGTTGAACCAACCACGGGGCGGGATACGCAGTATTTT. This chain uses TRBV29-1 with TRBJ2-3; D tentatively fits TRBD1 or TRBD2 (5 bases each). This CDR3 contains 14 residues. Per germline, CDR1 SQVTM and CDR2 ANQGSEA. V dropped 2 bases and J dropped 6 bases, with 15 bases sitting between them.

In DNA, the CDR3 is TGTGCCAGCTCACCTCCCAGGGACTTTTTCTACAATGAGCAGTTCTTC. Translating it yields CASSPPRDFFYNEQFF. This chain connects TRBV18 to TRBJ2-1, with D maybe TRBD2 (6 bases). Germline V CDR1 and CDR2: KGHSH, LQKENI. V was cut by 3 bases and J by 3 bases, with 15 bases left in between. The CDR3 totals 16 residues. Together with reference TRBV18 and TRBJ2-1, the CDR3 gives the full variable domain: NAGVMQNPRHLVRRRGQEARLRCSPMKGHSHVYWYRQLPEEGLKFMVYLQKENIIDESGMPKERFSAEFPKEGPSILRIQQVVRGDSAAYFCASSPPRDFFYNEQFFGPGTRLTVL.

The rearrangement uses TRBV9 and TRBJ2-2; 9 positions match TRBD1. Germline assignment: CDR1 SGDLS and CDR2 YYNGEE. The CDR3 covers 16 residues. The V segment lost 3 bases and the J segment 6 bases; nucleotides outside the gene matches: 9. This chain's CDR3 is CASSGRDRVSSGELFF. The CDR3 bases are TGTGCCAGCAGCGGCCGGGACAGGGTTTCTTCCGGGGAGCTGTTTTTT.

This chain connects TRBV7-9 to TRBJ2-1, with 11 bases lining up with TRBD2. CDR3 size: 12 residues. CDR1 and CDR2 (germline): SEHNR, FQNEAQ (reference sequence). V lost 5 bases to trimming and J lost 10 bases; unmatched junction nucleotides: 1. The CDR3 DNA is TGTGCCAGCAGCCGACTAGCGGGAGAGCAGTTCTTC. Protein product: CASSRLAGEQFF.

The V gene is TRBV19, the J gene TRBJ2-7; possibly TRBD1 for D (6 bases). The CDR3 runs 15 residues. Per the germline V gene, CDR1 is LNHDA and CDR2 is SQIVND (reference sequence). V lost 4 bases and J lost 3, with 16 bases in between. The CDR3 sequence is CASSRSGQGNYEQYF. The CDR3 coding sequence is TGTGCCAGTAGTAGGTCCGGGCAGGGGAACTACGAGCAGTACTTC.

The V and J genes are TRBV10-3 and TRBJ2-5, with D perhaps TRBD1 or TRBD2 (6 bases each). V was clipped by 10 bases and J by 0 bases, with 21 bases between them. This CDR3 region has 16 residues. The germline V gene has CDR1 ENHRY and CDR2 SYGVKD. CDR3: CASGKGDNPYQETQYF. The DNA of the CDR3 is TGTGCCAGCGGGAAAGGGGACAATCCTTACCAAGAGACCCAGTACTTC.

This chain uses TRBV6-5 with TRBJ1-6, with TRBD1 matching 7 bases. The germline CDR1 and CDR2 sequences are MNHEY and SVGAGI. J gave up 8 bases and V 10 bases, and 8 bases lay outside the gene matches. The CDR3 is made up of 13 amino acids. The CDR3 loop reads CATQGGFDSPLHF. The CDR3 nucleotides are TGTGCCACCCAGGGGGGTTTTGATTCACCCCTCCACTTT.

V is TRBV27 and J is TRBJ2-7; no firm D call. Looked up from germline, CDR1 is MNHEY and CDR2 is SMNVEV (reference sequence). The CDR3 has 15 amino acids. Trimming removed 6 bases at V and 2 bases at J, with 17 bases between. The CDR3 spells CASSSLTDFAYEQYF. The CDR3 DNA follows: TGTGCCAGCAGCTCCCTTACAGACTTTGCCTACGAGCAGTACTTC.

This rearrangement joins TRBV19 to TRBJ1-5, with no clear D. In germline, CDR1 is LNHDA, CDR2 SQIVND (reference sequence). The CDR3 consists of 14 residues. Deletions cut 3 bases from V and 1 base from J, with 7 bases between. DNA of the CDR3: TGTGCCAGTAGTATCGTGTGGAGCAATCAGCCCCAGCATTTT. This gives the protein CASSIVWSNQPQHF.

V usage is TRBV18 and J usage is TRBJ2-3; 14 bases fit TRBD2. This CDR3 contains 19 residues. Germline V gene sequence: CDR1 KGHSH, CDR2 LQKENI. The trim removed 3 bases at V and 0 bases at J, leaving 8 bases unmatched. CDR3 coding DNA: TGTGCCAGCTCACCCCCCGGGACTAGCGGGAGCGCTAGCACAGATACGCAGTATTTT. Protein: CASSPPGTSGSASTDTQYF.

The V call is TRBV10-2, the J call TRBJ2-7; 10 nucleotides match TRBD1. Germline trimming cut 8 bases from V and 2 bases from J; bases unmatched to any gene: 9. The CDR3 extends over 15 amino acids. CDR1 WSHSY and CDR2 SAAADI come from the germline V gene. CDR3 coding DNA: TGCGCCAGCCGCCCTGGGACAGGGGCCACCTACGAGCAGTACTTC. Protein sequence: CASRPGTGATYEQYF.

DNA for the CDR3: TGTGCCAGCAGTTTACGGGGTAACTATAATTCACCCCTCCACTTT. Its protein is CASSLRGNYNSPLHF. The V gene is TRBV27, the J gene TRBJ1-6; no definite D call. Germline loops: CDR1 MNHEY, CDR2 SMNVEV (reference sequence). The CDR3 contains 15 residues. Trimming cost V 2 bases and J 3 bases, with 8 bases left between them.

The chain uses TRBV5-5 and TRBJ2-3; TRBD2 is a possible D gene (5 bases). With 0 bases removed from V and 2 bases from J, the gap between germline ends came to 10 bases. The CDR3 runs to 15 residues. CDR1 is SGHKS and CDR2 is YYEKEE in the germline V gene (reference sequence). CDR3 bases: TGTGCCAGCAGCTTGGCGAGGACTTACACAGATACGCAGTATTTT. Translation gives CASSLARTYTDTQYF.

The chain has TRBV15 and TRBJ2-6; tentatively, D is TRBD1 (5 bases). Trimming took 0 bases from V and 2 from J, leaving 8 bases between them. The germline V gene has CDR1 LNHNV and CDR2 YYDKDF (reference sequence). This CDR3 is built from 16 residues. The CDR3 region has the DNA TGTGCCACCAGCAGAGACAGGGCTACTGGGGCCAACGTCCTGACTTTC. This sequence encodes CATSRDRATGANVLTF.

The CDR3 loop reads CASSPDPEVHEQFF. The CDR3 coding sequence is TGTGCCAGCAGTCCGGACCCAGAGGTCCATGAGCAGTTCTTC. The chain has TRBV11-2 and TRBJ2-1, with no clear D. This CDR3 comprises 14 residues. The germline V and J ends were trimmed by 6 bases and 8 bases, with 17 bases remaining between them. CDR1 is SGHAT and CDR2 is FQNNGV in the germline V gene.

This chain joins TRBV30 and TRBJ1-6; TRBD1 might be the D (5 bases). The germline V and J ends were trimmed by 3 bases and 5 bases, with 14 bases remaining between them. The CDR3 sequence is 15 residues long. Germline V CDR1 and CDR2: GTSNPN, SVGIG (reference sequence). The CDR3 DNA reads as TGTGCCTGGAGCAGGGACTCACCAAATAATTCACCCCTCCACTTT. Its translation is CAWSRDSPNNSPLHF. Combining the CDR3 with reference TRBV30 and TRBJ1-6 gives the whole variable domain SQTIHQWPATLVQPVGSPLSLECTVEGTSNPNLYWYRQAAGRGLQLLFYSVGIGQISSEVPQNLSASRPQDRQFILSSKKLLLSDSGFYLCAWSRDSPNNSPLHFGNGTRLTVT.

The genes are TRBV7-2 and TRBJ2-1; 7 positions agree with TRBD2. Losses at the gene ends were 1 base for V and 15 bases for J; bases not matched to a gene: 6. The CDR3 covers 12 residues. Looked up from germline, CDR1 is SGHTA and CDR2 is FQGNSA. The CDR3 coding sequence is TGTGCCAGCAGCTTAGGGCGGGAGTCGGGGTTCTTC. Translated: CASSLGRESGFF.

This chain joins TRBV3-1 (or the pseudogene TRBV3-2) and TRBJ2-6, with D unresolved. The CDR3 is 16 amino acids. V was cut by 1 base and J by 0 bases, with 7 bases left in between. Germline assignment: CDR1 LGHDT and CDR2 YNNKEL (reference sequence). The CDR3 DNA reads TGTGCCAGCAGCCAAGTATGGAGCTCTGGGGCCAACGTCCTGACTTTC. Translated, it gives CASSQVWSSGANVLTF.

The rearrangement joins TRBV5-1 to TRBJ1-4; the D gene is possibly TRBD1 (5 bases). CDR3 length: 16 residues. The V gene lost 4 bases and the J gene lost 2 bases, with 15 bases spanning the gap. The germline V gene has CDR1 SGHRS and CDR2 YFSETQ. The CDR3 coding sequence is TGCGCCAGCAGCATCATGGGGGTGGGCACTAATGAAAAACTGTTTTTT. Translated, it gives CASSIMGVGTNEKLFF.

This clone was picked up one time. The CDR3 DNA reads TGCAGTGCTGCCGGTCACAGCACCATATATTTT. It specifies CSAAGHSTIYF. The chain links TRBV20-1 to TRBJ1-3; D uncertain. V dropped 5 bases and J dropped 9 bases, with 11 bases sitting between them. Germline CDR1 DFQATT, CDR2 SNEGSKA (reference sequence). CDR3 length equals 11 residues.

The rearrangement joins TRBV27 to TRBJ2-1, with a possible D match to TRBD2 (5 bases). Germline V gene data show CDR1 as MNHEY and CDR2 as SMNVEV (reference sequence). The length of the CDR3 is 15 residues. V was pared by 3 bases and J by 0 bases, with 9 bases between. This CDR3 reads CASSLVGSSYNEQFF. The CDR3 DNA reads as TGTGCCAGCAGTTTGGTGGGGAGCTCCTACAATGAGCAGTTCTTC.

The chain recombines TRBV6-2 or TRBV6-3 with TRBJ2-7, with D perhaps TRBD2 (7 bases). Between the trimmed V and J ends, which lost 0 bases and 3 bases, there was a span of 15 bases. Germline CDR1 and CDR2: MNHEY and SVGEGT. There are 16 residues in the CDR3. CDR3 loop: CASSYSRGGVDYEQYF. For the CDR3, the DNA is TGTGCCAGCAGTTACTCGAGAGGGGGGGTCGACTACGAGCAGTACTTC.

The V gene is TRBV30, the J gene TRBJ1-2, with D possibly TRBD1 on 5 matching bases. V was trimmed by 2 bases and J by 0 bases, leaving 19 bases between them. This CDR3 is built from 17 residues. Germline V CDR1 and CDR2: GTSNPN, SVGIG (reference sequence). CDR3 amino acids: CAWSRGRGRGANYGYTF. The DNA of the CDR3 is TGTGCCTGGAGTCGAGGGAGGGGCCGGGGGGCTAACTATGGCTACACCTTC.

This sequence joins TRBV19 and TRBJ1-5, with D unresolved. V was trimmed by 1 base and J by 10 bases, leaving 17 bases between them. The CDR3 loop spans 15 amino acids. Germline V gene lookup returns CDR1 LNHDA and CDR2 SQIVND (reference sequence). The CDR3 region is CASSIAVALGQPQHF. In nucleotides, the CDR3 is TGTGCCAGTAGTATAGCGGTCGCGCTAGGTCAACCCCAGCATTTT.